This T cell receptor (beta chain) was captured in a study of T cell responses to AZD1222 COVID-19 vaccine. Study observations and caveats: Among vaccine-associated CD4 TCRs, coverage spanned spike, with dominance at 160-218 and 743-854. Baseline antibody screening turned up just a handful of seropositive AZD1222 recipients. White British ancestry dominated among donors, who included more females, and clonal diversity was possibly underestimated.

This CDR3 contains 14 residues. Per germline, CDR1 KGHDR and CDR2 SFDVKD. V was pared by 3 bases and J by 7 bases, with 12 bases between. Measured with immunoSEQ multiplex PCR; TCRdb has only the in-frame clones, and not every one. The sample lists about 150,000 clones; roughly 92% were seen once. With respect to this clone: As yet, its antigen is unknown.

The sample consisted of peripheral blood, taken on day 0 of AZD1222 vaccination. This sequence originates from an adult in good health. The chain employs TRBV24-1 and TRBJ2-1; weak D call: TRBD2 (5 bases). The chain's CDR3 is CATSDAGINNEQFF. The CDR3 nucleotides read TGTGCCACCAGTGATGCCGGGATAAATAATGAGCAGTTCTTC.